This T cell receptor (beta chain) was sequenced for a study of graft-versus-host responses after intestinal transplantation. Study at large: Recipients uniformly received anti-thymocyte globulin induction, followed by tacrolimus and steroids for three to four years.

Study findings and constraints: GvH clones turned up in recipient marrow; some had shown up first in ileum or blood. Circulating GvH clone levels at their peak were associated with HvG declines (early post-transplant).

Sequenced by immunoSEQ multiplex PCR; TCRdb stores in-frame clones only, minus some. The data hold 50,000 or so clones, with more than 75% observed a single time. As to this clone: Its antigen is unknown.

This CDR3 is built from 12 residues. The germline V gene has CDR1 MNHEY and CDR2 SMNVEV (reference sequence). Trimming pared 7 bases from V and 3 bases from J, leaving 10 bases between. The sample in question was PBMCs, obtained around 120 days after intestinal transplantation. The source of this sequence is a human patient who received an intestinal transplant, so some T cells may come from the graft donor. V gene TRBV27 combines with J gene TRBJ2-7; possible D gene TRBD1, 6 bases. DNA for the CDR3: TGTGCCAGCACGGGACACCACTACGAGCAGTACTTC. Its protein is CASTGHHYEQYF.